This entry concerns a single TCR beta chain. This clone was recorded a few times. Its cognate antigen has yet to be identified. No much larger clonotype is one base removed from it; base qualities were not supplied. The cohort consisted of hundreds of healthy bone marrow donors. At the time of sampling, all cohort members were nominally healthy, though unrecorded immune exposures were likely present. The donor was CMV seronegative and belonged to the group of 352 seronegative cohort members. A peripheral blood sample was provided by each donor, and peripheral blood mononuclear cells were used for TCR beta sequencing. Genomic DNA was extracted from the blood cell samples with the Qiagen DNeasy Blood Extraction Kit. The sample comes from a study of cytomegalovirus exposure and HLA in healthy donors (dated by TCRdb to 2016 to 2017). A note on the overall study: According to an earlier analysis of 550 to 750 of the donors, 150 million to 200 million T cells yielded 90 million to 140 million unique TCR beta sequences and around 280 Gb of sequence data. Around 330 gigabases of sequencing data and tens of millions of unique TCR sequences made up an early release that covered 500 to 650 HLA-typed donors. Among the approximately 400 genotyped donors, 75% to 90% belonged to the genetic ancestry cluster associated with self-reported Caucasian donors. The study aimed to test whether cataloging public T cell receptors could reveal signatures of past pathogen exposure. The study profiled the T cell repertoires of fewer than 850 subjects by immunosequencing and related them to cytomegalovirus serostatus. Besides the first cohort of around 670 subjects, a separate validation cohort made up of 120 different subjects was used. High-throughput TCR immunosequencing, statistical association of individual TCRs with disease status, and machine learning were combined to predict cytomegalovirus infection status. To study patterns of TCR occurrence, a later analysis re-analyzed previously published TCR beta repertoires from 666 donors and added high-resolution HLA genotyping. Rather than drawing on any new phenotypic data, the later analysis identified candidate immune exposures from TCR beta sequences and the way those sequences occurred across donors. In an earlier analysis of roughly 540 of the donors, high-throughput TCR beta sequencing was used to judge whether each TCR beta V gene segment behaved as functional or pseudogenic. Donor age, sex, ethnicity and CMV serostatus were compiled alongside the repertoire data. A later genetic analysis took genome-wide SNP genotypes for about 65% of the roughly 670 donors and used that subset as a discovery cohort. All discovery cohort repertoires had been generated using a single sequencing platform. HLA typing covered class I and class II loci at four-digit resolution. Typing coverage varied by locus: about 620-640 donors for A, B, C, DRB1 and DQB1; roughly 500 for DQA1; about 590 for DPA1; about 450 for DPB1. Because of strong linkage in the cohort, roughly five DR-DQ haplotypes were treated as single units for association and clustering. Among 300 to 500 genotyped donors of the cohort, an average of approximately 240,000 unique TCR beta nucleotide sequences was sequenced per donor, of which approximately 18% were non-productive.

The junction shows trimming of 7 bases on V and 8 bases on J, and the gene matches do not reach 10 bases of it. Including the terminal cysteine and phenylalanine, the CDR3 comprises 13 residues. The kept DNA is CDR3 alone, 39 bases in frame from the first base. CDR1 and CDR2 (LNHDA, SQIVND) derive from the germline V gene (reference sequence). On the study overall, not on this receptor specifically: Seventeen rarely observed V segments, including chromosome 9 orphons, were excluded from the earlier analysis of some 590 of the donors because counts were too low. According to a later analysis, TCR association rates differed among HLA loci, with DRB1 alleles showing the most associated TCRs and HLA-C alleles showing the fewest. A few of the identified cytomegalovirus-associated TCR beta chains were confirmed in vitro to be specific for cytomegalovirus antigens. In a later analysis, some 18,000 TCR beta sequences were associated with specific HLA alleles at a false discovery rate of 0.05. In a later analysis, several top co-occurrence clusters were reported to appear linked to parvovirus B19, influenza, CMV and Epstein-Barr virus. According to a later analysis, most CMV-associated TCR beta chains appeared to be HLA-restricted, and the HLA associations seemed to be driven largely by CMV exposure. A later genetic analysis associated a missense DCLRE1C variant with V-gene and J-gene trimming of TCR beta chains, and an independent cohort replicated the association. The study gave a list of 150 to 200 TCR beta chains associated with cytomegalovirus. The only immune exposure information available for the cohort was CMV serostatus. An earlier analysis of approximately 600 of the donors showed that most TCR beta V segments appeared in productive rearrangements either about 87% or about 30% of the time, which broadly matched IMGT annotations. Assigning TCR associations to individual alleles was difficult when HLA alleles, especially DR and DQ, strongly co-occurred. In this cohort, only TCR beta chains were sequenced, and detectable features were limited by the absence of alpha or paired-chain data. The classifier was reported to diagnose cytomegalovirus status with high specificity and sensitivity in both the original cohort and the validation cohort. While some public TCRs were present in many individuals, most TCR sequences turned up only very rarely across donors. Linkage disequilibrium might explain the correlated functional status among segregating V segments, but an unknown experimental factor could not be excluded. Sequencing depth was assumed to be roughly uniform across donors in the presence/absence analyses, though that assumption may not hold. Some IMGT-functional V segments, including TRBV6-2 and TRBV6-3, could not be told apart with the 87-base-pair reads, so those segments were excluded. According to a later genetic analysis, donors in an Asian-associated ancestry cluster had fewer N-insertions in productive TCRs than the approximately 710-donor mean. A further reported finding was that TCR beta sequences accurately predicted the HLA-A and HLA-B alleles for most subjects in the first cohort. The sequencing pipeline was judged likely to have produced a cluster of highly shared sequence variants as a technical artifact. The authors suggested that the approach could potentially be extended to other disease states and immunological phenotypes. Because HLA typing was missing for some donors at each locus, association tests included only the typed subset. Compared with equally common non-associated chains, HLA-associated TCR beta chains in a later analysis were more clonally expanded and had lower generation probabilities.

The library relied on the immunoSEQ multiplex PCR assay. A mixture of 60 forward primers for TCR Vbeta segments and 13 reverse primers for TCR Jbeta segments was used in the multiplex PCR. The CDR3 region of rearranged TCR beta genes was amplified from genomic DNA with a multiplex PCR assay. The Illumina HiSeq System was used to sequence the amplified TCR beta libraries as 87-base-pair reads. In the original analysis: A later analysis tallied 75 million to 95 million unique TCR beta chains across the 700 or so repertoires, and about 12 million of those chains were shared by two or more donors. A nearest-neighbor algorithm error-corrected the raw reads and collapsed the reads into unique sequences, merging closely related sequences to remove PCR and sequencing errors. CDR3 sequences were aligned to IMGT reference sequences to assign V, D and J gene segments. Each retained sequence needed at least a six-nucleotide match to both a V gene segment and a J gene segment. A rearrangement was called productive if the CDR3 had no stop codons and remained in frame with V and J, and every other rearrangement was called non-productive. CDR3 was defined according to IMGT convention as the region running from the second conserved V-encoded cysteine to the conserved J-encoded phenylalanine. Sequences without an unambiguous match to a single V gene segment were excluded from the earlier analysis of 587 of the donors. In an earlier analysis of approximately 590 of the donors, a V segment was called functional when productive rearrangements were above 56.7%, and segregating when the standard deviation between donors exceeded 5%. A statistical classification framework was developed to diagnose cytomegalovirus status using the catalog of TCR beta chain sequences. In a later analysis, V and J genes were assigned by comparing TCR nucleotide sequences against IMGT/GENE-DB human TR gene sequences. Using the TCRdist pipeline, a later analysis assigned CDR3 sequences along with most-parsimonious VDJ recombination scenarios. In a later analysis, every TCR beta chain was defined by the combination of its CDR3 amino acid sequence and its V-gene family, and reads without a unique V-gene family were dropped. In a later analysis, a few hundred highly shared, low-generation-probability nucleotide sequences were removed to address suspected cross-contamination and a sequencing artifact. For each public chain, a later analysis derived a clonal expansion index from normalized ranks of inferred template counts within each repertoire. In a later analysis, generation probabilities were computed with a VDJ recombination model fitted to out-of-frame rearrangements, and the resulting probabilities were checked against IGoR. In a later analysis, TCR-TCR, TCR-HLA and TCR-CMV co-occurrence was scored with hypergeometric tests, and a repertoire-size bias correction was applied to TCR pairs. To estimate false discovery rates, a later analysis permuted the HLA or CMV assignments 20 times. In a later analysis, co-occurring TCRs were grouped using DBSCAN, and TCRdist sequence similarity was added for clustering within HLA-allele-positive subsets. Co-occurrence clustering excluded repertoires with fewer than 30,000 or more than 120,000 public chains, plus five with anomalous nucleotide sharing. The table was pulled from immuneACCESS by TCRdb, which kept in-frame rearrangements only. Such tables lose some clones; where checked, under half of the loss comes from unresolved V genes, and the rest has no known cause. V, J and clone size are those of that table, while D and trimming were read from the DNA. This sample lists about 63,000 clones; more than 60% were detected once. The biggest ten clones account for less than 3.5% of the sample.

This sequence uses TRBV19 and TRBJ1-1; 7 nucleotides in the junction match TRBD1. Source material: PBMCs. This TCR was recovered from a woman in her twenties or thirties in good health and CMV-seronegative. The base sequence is TGTGCCAGTACCCCTCCGGGACAGTTAGAAGCTTTCTTT. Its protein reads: CASTPPGQLEAFF.